What follows describes a single T cell receptor beta chain. The PCR contained 60 Vbeta and 13 Jbeta primers. Only in-frame clones appear in the TCRdb table, and some are missing; sequencing was by immunoSEQ multiplex PCR. The sample carries 150,000 to 200,000 clones, roughly 79% recorded once. This sample is drawn from a study of cytomegalovirus exposure and HLA in healthy donors. Germline V gene sequence: CDR1 SQVTM, CDR2 ANQGSEA. The CDR3 sequence is 14 residues long. V gave up 3 bases and J gave up 1 base, with 9 bases separating them. This sequence originates from a man between 50 and 59 years old in good health and CMV-seropositive. The source material was PBMCs. This rearrangement joins TRBV29-1 to TRBJ2-2; D gene ambiguous. The CDR3 is CSVDAGQNTGELFF. The CDR3 DNA follows: TGCAGCGTTGATGCAGGCCAGAACACCGGGGAGCTGTTTTTT.